This T cell receptor (beta chain) stems from a study of blood T cells in healthy people across ages. The overall study: T cells yielded about one barcoded beta molecule per two cells through template switching. Broader study findings: PBMCs that were unsorted prevented a conclusive naive versus antigen-experienced comparison.

Through a sample-barcoded 5' primer and a J-beta primer mix, a second PCR was run for roughly 7 to 11 cycles. Each TCR beta cDNA got a 12-nucleotide random molecular identifier. TCRdb analysed the 5' RACE reads with MiXCR anew, one entry per CDR3 protein. The table lists around 710,000 distinct CDR3 sequences, approximately 43% of them singletons. Germline CDR1 is MNHNS and CDR2 is SASEGT. The CDR3 spans 16 residues. V lost 2 bases to trimming and J lost 1 base, with 12 bases between them. Donors ranged from roughly 6 to 90 years old and were healthy Caucasians in Russia. Regarding this clonotype: Its antigen remains unknown.

Material for sequencing was blood. The TCR sequence derives from a woman aged 60-75 years in good health. The V gene is TRBV6-1, the J gene TRBJ1-5; D call uncertain. DNA for the CDR3: TGTGCCAGCAGTGAACTAGCCCCGAACAGCAATCAGCCCCAGCATTTT. Protein: CASSELAPNSNQPQHF.